This T cell receptor beta chain derives from a study of OX40 agonist ivuxolimab in advanced cancers. Patients with autoimmune history or systemic immunosuppression were excluded. Trimming pared 6 bases from V and 0 bases from J, leaving 17 bases between. The V gene's germline CDR1 is SGHRS and CDR2 YFSETQ. The CDR3 spans 16 residues. Libraries were prepared by immunoSEQ multiplex PCR; TCRdb keeps only in-frame clonotypes and omits some of them. The sample has 40,000 to 55,000 clones, 80% to 90% seen once. The TCR comes from an adult with an advanced solid tumor such as melanoma, head and neck, liver or kidney cancer. The chain uses TRBV5-1 and TRBJ2-3; D is possibly TRBD2 (7 bases). The sequencing used CD4+ or CD8+ T cells sorted from blood, collected in a trial of the OX40 agonist ivuxolimab. The CDR3 loop is CASNLGGTLSTDTQYF. The CDR3 DNA sequence: TGCGCCAGCAATTTGGGGGGGACACTTAGCACAGATACGCAGTATTTT.